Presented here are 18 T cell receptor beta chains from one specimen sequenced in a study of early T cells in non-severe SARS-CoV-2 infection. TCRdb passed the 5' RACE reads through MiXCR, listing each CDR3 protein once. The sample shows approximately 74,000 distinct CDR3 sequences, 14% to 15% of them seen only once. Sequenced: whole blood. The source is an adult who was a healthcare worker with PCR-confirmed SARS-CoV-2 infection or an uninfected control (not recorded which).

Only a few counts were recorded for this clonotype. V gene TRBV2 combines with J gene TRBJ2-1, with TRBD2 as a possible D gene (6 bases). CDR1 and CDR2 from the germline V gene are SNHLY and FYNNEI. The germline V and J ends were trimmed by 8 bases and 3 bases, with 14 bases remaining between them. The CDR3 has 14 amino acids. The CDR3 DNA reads TGTGCCAGCGTCCGGGACTGGAACTACAATGAGCAGTTCTTC. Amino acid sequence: CASVRDWNYNEQFF.

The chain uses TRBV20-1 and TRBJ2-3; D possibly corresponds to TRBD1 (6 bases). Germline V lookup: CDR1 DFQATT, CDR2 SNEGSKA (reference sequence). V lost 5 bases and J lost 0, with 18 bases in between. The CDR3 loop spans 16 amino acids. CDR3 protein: CSAGSRTATSTDTQYF. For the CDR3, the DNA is TGCAGTGCTGGTTCAAGGACAGCCACTAGCACAGATACGCAGTATTTT.

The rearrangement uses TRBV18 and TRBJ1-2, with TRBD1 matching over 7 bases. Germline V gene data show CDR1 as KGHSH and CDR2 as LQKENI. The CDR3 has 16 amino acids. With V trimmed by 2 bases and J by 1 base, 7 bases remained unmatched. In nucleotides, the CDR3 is TGTGCCAGCTCACCAAGACAGGGAGCAAGTAACTATGGCTACACCTTC. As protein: CASSPRQGASNYGYTF. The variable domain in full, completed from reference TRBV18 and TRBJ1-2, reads NAGVMQNPRHLVRRRGQEARLRCSPMKGHSHVYWYRQLPEEGLKFMVYLQKENIIDESGMPKERFSAEFPKEGPSILRIQQVVRGDSAAYFCASSPRQGASNYGYTFGSGTRLTVV.

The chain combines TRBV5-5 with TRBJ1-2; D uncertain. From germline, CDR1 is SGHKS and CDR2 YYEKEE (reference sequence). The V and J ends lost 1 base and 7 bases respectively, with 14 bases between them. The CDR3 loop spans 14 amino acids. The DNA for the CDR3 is TGTGCCAGCAGCTTGATCTTTGAGACGGTTGGCTACACCTTC. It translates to CASSLIFETVGYTF.

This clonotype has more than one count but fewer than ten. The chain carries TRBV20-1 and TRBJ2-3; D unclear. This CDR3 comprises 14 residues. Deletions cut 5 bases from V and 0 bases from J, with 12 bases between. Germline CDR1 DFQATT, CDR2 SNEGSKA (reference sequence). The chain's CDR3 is CSAPLGFSTDTQYF. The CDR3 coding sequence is TGCAGTGCTCCCCTGGGGTTTAGCACAGATACGCAGTATTTT.

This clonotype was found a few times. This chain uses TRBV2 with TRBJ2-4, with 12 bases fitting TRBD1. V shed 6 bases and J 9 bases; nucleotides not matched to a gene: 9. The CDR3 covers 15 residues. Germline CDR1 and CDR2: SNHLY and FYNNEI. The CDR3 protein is CASRGDRGQGIIQYF. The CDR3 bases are TGTGCCAGCAGGGGGGACAGGGGGCAGGGTATCATTCAGTACTTC. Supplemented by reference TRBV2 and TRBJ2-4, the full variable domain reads EPEVTQTPSHQVTQMGQEVILRCVPISNHLYFYWYRQILGQKVEFLVSFYNNEISEKSEIFDDQFSVERPDGSNFTLKIRSTKLEDSAMYFCASRGDRGQGIIQYFGAGTRLSVL.

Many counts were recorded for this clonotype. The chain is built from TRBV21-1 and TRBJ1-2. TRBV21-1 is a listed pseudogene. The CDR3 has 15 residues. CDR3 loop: CASSFQWVSNYGYTF. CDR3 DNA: TGTGCCAGCAGCTTTCAATGGGTTTCCAACTATGGCTACACCTTC.

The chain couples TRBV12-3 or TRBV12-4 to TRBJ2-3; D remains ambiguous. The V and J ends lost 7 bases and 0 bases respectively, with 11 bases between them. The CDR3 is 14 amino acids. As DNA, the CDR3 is TGTGCCAGCACTAGAACCTCTAGCACAGATACGCAGTATTTT. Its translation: CASTRTSSTDTQYF.

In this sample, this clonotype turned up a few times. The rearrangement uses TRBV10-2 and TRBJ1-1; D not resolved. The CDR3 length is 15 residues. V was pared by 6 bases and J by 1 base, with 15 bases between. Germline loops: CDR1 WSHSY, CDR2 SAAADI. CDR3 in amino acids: CASRDQAIGNTEAFF. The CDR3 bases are TGCGCCAGCAGAGACCAAGCGATAGGGAACACTGAAGCTTTCTTT.

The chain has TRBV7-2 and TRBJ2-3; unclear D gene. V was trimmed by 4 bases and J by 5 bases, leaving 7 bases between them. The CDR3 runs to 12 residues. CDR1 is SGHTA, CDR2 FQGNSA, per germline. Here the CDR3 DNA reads TGTGCCAGCAGCTCCAGGAGAGATACGCAGTATTTT. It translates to CASSSRRDTQYF.

The CDR3 bases are TGTGCCAGCAGAACAGGGGGCTTCTCCTACGAGCAGTACTTC. This sequence encodes CASRTGGFSYEQYF. The rearrangement links TRBV28 to TRBJ2-7; the match to TRBD1 covers 9 bases. V gave up 6 bases and J gave up 0 bases; unmatched junction bases: 3. Germline V CDR1 and CDR2: MDHEN, SYDVKM. The CDR3 is 14 residues long.

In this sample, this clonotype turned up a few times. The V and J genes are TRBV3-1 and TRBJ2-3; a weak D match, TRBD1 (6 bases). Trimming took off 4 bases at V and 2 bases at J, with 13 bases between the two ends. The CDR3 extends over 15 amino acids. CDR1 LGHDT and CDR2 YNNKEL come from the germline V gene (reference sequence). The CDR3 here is CASSLRGGTTDTQYF. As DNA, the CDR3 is TGTGCCAGCAGCCTAAGAGGGGGAACCACAGATACGCAGTATTTT.

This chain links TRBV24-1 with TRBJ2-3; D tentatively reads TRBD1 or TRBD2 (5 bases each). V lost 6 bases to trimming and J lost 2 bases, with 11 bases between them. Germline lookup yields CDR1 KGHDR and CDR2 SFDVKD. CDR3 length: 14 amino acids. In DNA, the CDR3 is TGTGCCACCAGTATGTCCGGGACCACAGATACGCAGTATTTT. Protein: CATSMSGTTDTQYF.

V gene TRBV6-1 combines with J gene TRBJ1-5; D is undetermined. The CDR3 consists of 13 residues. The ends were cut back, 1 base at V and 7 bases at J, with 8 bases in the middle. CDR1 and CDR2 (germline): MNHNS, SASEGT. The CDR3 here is CASSEGVRQPQHF. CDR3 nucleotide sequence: TGTGCCAGCAGTGAAGGGGTTCGGCAGCCCCAGCATTTT.

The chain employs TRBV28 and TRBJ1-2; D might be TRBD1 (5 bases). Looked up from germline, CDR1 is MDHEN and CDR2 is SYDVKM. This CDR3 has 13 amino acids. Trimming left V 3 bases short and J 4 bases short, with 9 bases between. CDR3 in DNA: TGTGCCAGCAGTTTGTCAGGGCCCTATGGCTACACCTTC. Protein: CASSLSGPYGYTF.

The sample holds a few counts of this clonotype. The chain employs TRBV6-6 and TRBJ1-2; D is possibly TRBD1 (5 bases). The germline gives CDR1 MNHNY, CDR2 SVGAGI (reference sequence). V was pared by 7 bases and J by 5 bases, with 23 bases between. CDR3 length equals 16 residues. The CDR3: CASTQAAPSRGYGYTF. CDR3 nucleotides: TGTGCCAGCACCCAGGCGGCCCCCAGCCGGGGGTATGGCTACACCTTC.

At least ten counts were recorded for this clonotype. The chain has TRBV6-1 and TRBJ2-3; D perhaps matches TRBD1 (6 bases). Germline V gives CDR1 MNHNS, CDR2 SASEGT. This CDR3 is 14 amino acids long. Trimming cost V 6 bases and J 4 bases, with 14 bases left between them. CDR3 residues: CASSTAGESDTQYF. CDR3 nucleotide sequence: TGTGCCAGCAGCACCGCAGGGGAGTCAGATACGCAGTATTTT.

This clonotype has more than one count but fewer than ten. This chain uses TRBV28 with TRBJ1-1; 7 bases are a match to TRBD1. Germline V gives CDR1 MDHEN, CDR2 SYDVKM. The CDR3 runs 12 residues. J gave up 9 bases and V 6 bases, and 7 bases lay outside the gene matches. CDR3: CASREGQDQAFF. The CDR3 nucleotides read TGTGCCAGCAGGGAAGGACAGGACCAAGCTTTCTTT.